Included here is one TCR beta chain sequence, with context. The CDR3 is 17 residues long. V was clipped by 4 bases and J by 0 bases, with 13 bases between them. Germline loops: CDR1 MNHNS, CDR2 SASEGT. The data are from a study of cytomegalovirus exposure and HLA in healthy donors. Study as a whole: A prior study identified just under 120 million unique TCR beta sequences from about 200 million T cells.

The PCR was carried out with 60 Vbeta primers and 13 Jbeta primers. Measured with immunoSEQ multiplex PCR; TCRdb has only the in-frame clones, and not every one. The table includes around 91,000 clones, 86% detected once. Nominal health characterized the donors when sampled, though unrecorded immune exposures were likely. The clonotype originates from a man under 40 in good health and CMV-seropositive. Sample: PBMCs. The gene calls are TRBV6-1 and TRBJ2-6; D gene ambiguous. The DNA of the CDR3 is TGTGCCAGCAGTGCCACCGTGGTGAGCTCTGGGGCCAACGTCCTGACTTTC. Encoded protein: CASSATVVSSGANVLTF.